This TCR beta chain was captured in a study of T cells in Graves' hyperthyroidism and ophthalmopathy. Amplified regions were TCR beta CDR3 sequences from RNA transcripts. TCR CDR3 underwent first-round RT-PCR with the HTBI primer set. TCRdb analysed the multiplex PCR reads with MiXCR anew, one entry per CDR3 protein. The table lists about 350,000 distinct CDR3 sequences, around 14% of them singletons, with under 30% in the top ten. This clonotype was picked up many times. At one boundary the junction diverges from the germline segment, which might be a read error. The material sequenced was blood. The sequence was obtained from a woman in her thirties with Graves' hyperthyroidism.

The chain's CDR3 is CASSSGTGADTQYF. The CDR3 coding sequence is TGTGCCAGCAGCTCCGGGACAGGGGCGGATACGCAGTATTTT. This sequence joins TRBV5-1 and TRBJ2-3; 10 nucleotides agree with TRBD1. The CDR3 runs 14 residues. Germline values: CDR1 SGHRS, CDR2 YFSETQ.